These 30 T cell receptor beta chains were all obtained from the same sample, sequenced in a study of shared clonotypes between healthy human individuals. Sequenced by immunoSEQ multiplex PCR; TCRdb stores in-frame clones only, minus some. The top ten hold around 0.38% of the sample, which has fewer than 3 million clones, approximately 90% seen once. What was sequenced was naive CD4+ T cells from PBMCs. The subset was: CD45RA+ positively selected. All receptors derive from a man between 18 and 29 years old in good health. Some clones in this sample may be carry-over from other donors' samples.

The V gene is TRBV28, the J gene TRBJ2-5, with unresolved D. Deletions cut 6 bases from V and 5 bases from J, with 13 bases between. The CDR3 is 13 residues long. The germline V gene has CDR1 MDHEN and CDR2 SYDVKM. The CDR3 protein is CASSPPLGETQYF. The CDR3 nucleotides are TGTGCCAGCAGCCCCCCATTAGGGGAGACCCAGTACTTC.

The chain joins TRBV12-1 to TRBJ2-7; the D call TRBD1 from the table was never checked on the DNA. TRBV12-1 is reported as a pseudogene. The CDR3 is made up of 13 amino acids. DNA of the CDR3: TGTGCCAGCAGTGGGACAAACTCCTACGAGCAGTACTTC. It translates to CASSGTNSYEQYF.

The chain is built from TRBV5-4 and TRBJ2-5, with D possibly TRBD2 on 5 matching bases. This CDR3 is 14 amino acids long. Trimming stripped 0 bases from V and 3 bases from J, with 9 bases between. Per germline, CDR1 SGHNT and CDR2 YYREEE (reference sequence). This chain's CDR3 is CASSLAALEETQYF. The CDR3, as DNA: TGTGCCAGCAGCTTGGCGGCACTAGAAGAGACCCAGTACTTC.

The chain recombines TRBV5-1 with TRBJ2-3; a possible D gene is TRBD1 (6 bases). CDR3 length: 16 amino acids. The germline CDR1 and CDR2 sequences are SGHRS and YFSETQ. V lost 9 bases, J lost 6 bases, and 26 bases lay in between. In DNA form, the CDR3 reads TGCGCCACCCGGCTAGCCCCCGGCCAGGGGAAGGATACGCAGTATTTT. This sequence encodes CATRLAPGQGKDTQYF. Drawing the rest from reference TRBV5-1 and TRBJ2-3, the complete variable domain is KAGVTQTPRYLIKTRGQQVTLSCSPISGHRSVSWYQQTPGQGLQFLFEYFSETQRNKGNFPGRFSGRQFSNSRSEMNVSTLELGDSALYLCATRLAPGQGKDTQYFGPGTRLTVL.

V is TRBV7-2 and J is TRBJ2-3; D not certain. In germline, CDR1 is SGHTA, CDR2 FQGNSA. The V end was cut by 4 bases, the J end by 0 bases, with 8 bases between. This CDR3 spans 14 amino acids. This chain's CDR3 is CASSSLGSTDTQYF. CDR3 DNA: TGTGCCAGCAGCTCATTGGGAAGCACAGATACGCAGTATTTT.

Only a few counts were recorded for this clone. The chain carries TRBV20-1 and TRBJ1-5; no clear D gene. The CDR3 is made up of 11 amino acids. Germline CDR1 is DFQATT and CDR2 is SNEGSKA (reference sequence). V shed 3 bases and J shed 6 bases, with 6 bases lying between them. In DNA, the CDR3 is TGCAGTGCTAGTAGCGCTCAGCCCCAGCATTTT. This sequence encodes CSASSAQPQHF.

The V call is TRBV5-1, the J call TRBJ2-7; D gene uncertain. Germline CDR1 is SGHRS and CDR2 is YFSETQ. The CDR3 length is 16 residues. Trimming stripped 3 bases from V and 4 bases from J, with 20 bases between. The CDR3 nucleotides are TGCGCCAGCAGCTCCCTCCTCCACCCTCCAGTTTACGAGCAGTACTTC. Translated: CASSSLLHPPVYEQYF.

The rearrangement uses TRBV7-9 and TRBJ2-2, with 14 bases matching TRBD2. CDR3 length equals 19 residues. The V segment lost 5 bases and the J segment 5 bases; nucleotides outside the gene matches: 13. The germline gives CDR1 SEHNR, CDR2 FQNEAQ (reference sequence). In DNA form, the CDR3 reads TGTGCCAGCAGCCCTAGTCTGGGACTAGCGGGAGAAACAACCGGGGAGCTGTTTTTT. Its protein product is CASSPSLGLAGETTGELFF.

This clone came up once. The junction departs from the called germline gene at one end, perhaps through a read error. The V gene is TRBV30, the J gene TRBJ1-3; 10 nucleotides align to TRBD1. This CDR3 contains 13 residues. Germline loops: CDR1 GTSNPN, CDR2 SVGIG (reference sequence). The DNA of the CDR3 is TGTGCCTGGAGCGATCAGGACAGGGGGGGATCAAATTTT. Translation gives CAWSDQDRGGSNF. The variable domain in full, completed from reference TRBV30 and TRBJ1-3, reads SQTIHQWPATLVQPVGSPLSLECTVEGTSNPNLYWYRQAAGRGLQLLFYSVGIGQISSEVPQNLSASRPQDRQFILSSKKLLLSDSGFYLCAWSDQDRGGSNFGEGSWLTVV.

Worth noting for this clone: An end of the junction differs from the germline gene, which may be a read error. Other DNA sequences of this sample code for an identical CDR3. The V call is TRBV9, the J call TRBJ2-3; 7 bases line up with TRBD2. This CDR3 spans 15 amino acids. The germline V gene has CDR1 SGDLS and CDR2 YYNGEE. The CDR3 sequence: CASSVVASGTDTQYF. The CDR3 DNA follows: TGTGCCAGCAGTGTAGTGGCTAGCGGAACAGATACGCAGTATTTT.

The chain combines TRBV4-1 with TRBJ2-3; D is uncertain. The CDR3 has 14 amino acids. The germline CDR1 and CDR2 sequences are MGHRA and YSYEKL. V gave up 0 bases and J gave up 6 bases, with 10 bases separating them. The CDR3 sequence: CASSQEAVGDTQYF. CDR3 sequence (DNA): TGCGCCAGCAGCCAAGAGGCGGTTGGGGATACGCAGTATTTT.

This sequence joins TRBV5-1 and TRBJ2-7; 11 nucleotides line up with TRBD2. From germline, CDR1 is SGHRS and CDR2 YFSETQ. J gave up 7 bases and V 0 bases, and 6 bases lay outside the gene matches. The CDR3 contains 15 residues. The CDR3 loop is CASSLVGSGREEQYF. DNA for the CDR3: TGCGCCAGCAGCTTGGTGGGTAGCGGGAGGGAGGAGCAGTACTTC.

This chain uses TRBV29-1 with TRBJ2-7, with D tentatively TRBD1 (6 bases). The CDR3 totals 12 residues. In germline, CDR1 is SQVTM, CDR2 ANQGSEA. Trimming took off 7 bases at V and 0 bases at J, with 10 bases between the two ends. CDR3 residues: CSAEGGSYEQYF. The CDR3 DNA reads TGCAGCGCCGAAGGGGGCTCCTACGAGCAGTACTTC.

The chain recombines TRBV9 with TRBJ2-3; the match to TRBD2 covers 7 bases. The CDR3 loop spans 16 amino acids. J lost 7 bases, V lost 0 bases, and 11 bases had no gene match. The germline V gene encodes CDR1 SGDLS and CDR2 YYNGEE. CDR3: CASSVGPGGGGNTQYF. The CDR3 DNA sequence: TGTGCCAGCAGCGTAGGGCCGGGGGGAGGCGGGAATACGCAGTATTTT.

The V gene is TRBV6-1, the J gene TRBJ1-1; D unclear. V dropped 7 bases and J dropped 5 bases, with 5 bases sitting between them. Germline CDR1 MNHNS, CDR2 SASEGT. The CDR3 is 10 amino acids. The DNA for the CDR3 is TGTGCCAGCACACGGACTGAAGCTTTCTTT. It encodes CASTRTEAFF.

A note on this clone: The sample has other DNA sequences that encode this CDR3 too. CDR3 region: CASSLGTGVTDTQYF. CDR3 nucleotides: TGTGCCAGCAGCTTAGGGACAGGAGTCACAGATACGCAGTATTTT. The V call is TRBV7-9, the J call TRBJ2-3; 7 bases align to TRBD1. The CDR3 contains 15 residues. The trim removed 1 base at V and 2 bases at J, leaving 3 bases unmatched. CDR1 is SEHNR and CDR2 is FQNEAQ in the germline V gene (reference sequence).

As regards this clone: Other DNA sequences in the sample encode the same CDR3. The V and J genes are TRBV19 and TRBJ2-5; D call uncertain. CDR1 is LNHDA and CDR2 is SQIVND in the germline V gene (reference sequence). Trimming cost V 1 base and J 1 base, with 4 bases left between them. This CDR3 comprises 13 residues. The CDR3, as DNA: TGTGCCAGTAGTATAGGGCTCCAAGAGACCCAGTACTTC. Translating gives CASSIGLQETQYF.

This chain links TRBV7-3 with TRBJ2-3, with 13 bases fitting TRBD2. The CDR3 is 16 residues long. CDR1 SGHTA and CDR2 FQGTGA come from the germline V gene. V was clipped by 4 bases and J by 6 bases; unmatched bases: 7. The CDR3, as DNA: TGTGCCAGCAGCTCGGGACTAGCGGGAAATGGGGATACGCAGTATTTT. This sequence encodes CASSSGLAGNGDTQYF. Drawing the rest from reference TRBV7-3 and TRBJ2-3, the complete variable domain is GAGVSQTPSNKVTEKGKYVELRCDPISGHTALYWYRQSLGQGPEFLIYFQGTGAADDSGLPNDRFFAVRPEGSVSTLKIQRTERGDSAVYLCASSSGLAGNGDTQYFGPGTRLTVL.

The rearrangement uses TRBV11-1 and TRBJ2-7; a weak D match, TRBD2 (5 bases). This CDR3 is 13 amino acids long. Trimming left V 2 bases short and J 4 bases short, with 9 bases between. Germline V lookup: CDR1 SGHAT, CDR2 FQDESV (reference sequence). CDR3 in DNA: TGTGCCAGCAGCTTACCGGGATCTTACGAGCAGTACTTC. Translated: CASSLPGSYEQYF.

The V gene is TRBV6-5, the J gene TRBJ1-1; 7 bases are a match to TRBD1. Germline values: CDR1 MNHEY, CDR2 SVGAGI. This CDR3 has 14 residues. The trim removed 7 bases at V and 2 bases at J, leaving 7 bases unmatched. CDR3 protein: CASTQGTANTEAFF. CDR3 nucleotide sequence: TGTGCCAGCACCCAAGGGACAGCTAACACTGAAGCTTTCTTT.

A note on this clone: Other DNA sequences in the sample encode the same CDR3. V and J are TRBV6-6 and TRBJ1-5; 8 nucleotides match TRBD1. The CDR3 is made up of 14 amino acids. V lost 5 bases, J lost 2 bases, and 2 bases stayed unmatched. CDR1 is MNHNY, CDR2 SVGAGI, per germline (reference sequence). CDR3 residues: CASSGQGGNQPQHF. The CDR3 nucleotides are TGTGCCAGCAGTGGACAGGGCGGCAATCAGCCCCAGCATTTT.

The V call is TRBV20-1, the J call TRBJ2-1; D gene unclear. Looked up from germline, CDR1 is DFQATT and CDR2 is SNEGSKA (reference sequence). V was trimmed by 8 bases and J by 5 bases, leaving 10 bases between them. CDR3 length equals 11 residues. The CDR3 sequence: CSFGPNNEQFF. Here the CDR3 DNA reads TGCAGTTTCGGGCCGAACAATGAGCAGTTCTTC.

In this sample, this clone turned up once. The chain joins TRBV7-2 to TRBJ2-4; 10 bases line up with TRBD2. The CDR3 runs to 18 residues. After removal of 1 base from V and 0 bases from J, the junction contained 6 bases not matched to a gene. Per germline, CDR1 SGHTA and CDR2 FQGNSA. In DNA, the CDR3 is TGTGCCAGCAGCTTAGATTTAGCGGGAGGAACAGCCAAAAACATTCAGTACTTC. Residues: CASSLDLAGGTAKNIQYF.

The chain employs TRBV21-1 and TRBJ2-4. TRBV21-1 counts as a pseudogene. The CDR3 length is 17 residues. CDR3 in DNA: TGTGCCAGCAGCAAAGCCAGCAGCAAGCTAGCCAAAAACATTCAGTACTTC. Translated, it gives CASSKASSKLAKNIQYF.

This chain connects TRBV7-9 to TRBJ2-2; maybe TRBD1 (5 bases). CDR1 and CDR2 from the germline V gene are SEHNR and FQNEAQ (reference sequence). The CDR3 is 16 amino acids. V lost 1 base and J lost 4, with 13 bases in between. In DNA, the CDR3 is TGTGCCAGCAGCTTAGAAAGGGGCGTTAGCACCGGGGAGCTGTTTTTT. Residues: CASSLERGVSTGELFF.

The CDR3 protein is CASSVGTGGALNTGELFF. The CDR3 DNA sequence: TGTGCCAGCAGCGTTGGGACAGGGGGCGCGTTGAACACCGGGGAGCTGTTTTTT. This rearrangement joins TRBV9 to TRBJ2-2; 12 positions match TRBD1. Germline values: CDR1 SGDLS, CDR2 YYNGEE. The CDR3 covers 18 residues. The V segment lost 2 bases and the J segment 1 base; nucleotides outside the gene matches: 6.

V gene TRBV4-3 combines with J gene TRBJ2-3; 13 bases map to TRBD2. Germline V gene sequence: CDR1 LGHNA, CDR2 YSLEER. V trimming: 4 bases; J trimming: 4 bases; junction bases outside the gene matches: 8. The CDR3 length is 17 residues. The CDR3 here is CASSRRLAGGSADTQYF. The CDR3 region has the DNA TGCGCCAGCAGCCGGAGACTAGCGGGAGGTAGTGCAGATACGCAGTATTTT.

The chain carries TRBV28 and TRBJ1-4, with D hard to call. The germline gives CDR1 MDHEN, CDR2 SYDVKM. This CDR3 is 16 amino acids long. Trimming removed 5 bases at V and 7 bases at J, with 20 bases between. CDR3 sequence: CASSAPGAPGGEKLFF. Here the CDR3 DNA reads TGTGCCAGCAGTGCTCCCGGAGCTCCTGGCGGTGAAAAACTGTTTTTT.

V gene TRBV28 combines with J gene TRBJ1-4, with TRBD1 identical over 7 bases. Germline V gene sequence: CDR1 MDHEN, CDR2 SYDVKM. The CDR3 sequence is 12 residues long. J lost 7 bases, V lost 7 bases, and 3 bases had no gene match. The CDR3 is CASTTGVEKLFF. The CDR3 DNA follows: TGTGCCAGCACTACAGGGGTTGAAAAACTGTTTTTT.

The chain carries TRBV7-2 and TRBJ2-6; the match to TRBD2 covers 9 bases. The V gene end was trimmed by 2 bases and the J gene end by 1 base; junction bases not matched to a gene: 3. The CDR3 consists of 17 residues. Germline V gene sequence: CDR1 SGHTA, CDR2 FQGNSA. Here the CDR3 reads CASSLIAGASGANVLTF. As DNA, the CDR3 is TGTGCCAGCAGCTTAATAGCGGGGGCGTCTGGGGCCAACGTCCTGACTTTC.